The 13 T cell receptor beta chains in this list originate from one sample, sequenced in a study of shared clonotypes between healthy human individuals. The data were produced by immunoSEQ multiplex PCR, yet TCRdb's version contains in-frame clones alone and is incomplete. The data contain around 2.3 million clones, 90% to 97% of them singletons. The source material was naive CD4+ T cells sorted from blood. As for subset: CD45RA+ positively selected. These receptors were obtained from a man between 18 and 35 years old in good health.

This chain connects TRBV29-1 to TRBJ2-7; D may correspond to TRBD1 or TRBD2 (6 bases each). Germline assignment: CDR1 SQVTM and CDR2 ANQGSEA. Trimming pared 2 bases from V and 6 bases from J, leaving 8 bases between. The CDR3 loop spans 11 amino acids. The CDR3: CSVERGPEQYF. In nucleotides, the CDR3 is TGCAGCGTTGAACGGGGGCCCGAGCAGTACTTC.

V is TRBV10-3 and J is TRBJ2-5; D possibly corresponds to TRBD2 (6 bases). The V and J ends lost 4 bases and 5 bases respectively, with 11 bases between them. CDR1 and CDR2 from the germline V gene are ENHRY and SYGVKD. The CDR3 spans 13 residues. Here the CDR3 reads CAISVGEVETQYF. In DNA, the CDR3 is TGTGCCATCAGTGTCGGGGAGGTGGAGACCCAGTACTTC.

CDR3 nucleotide sequence: TGTGCCAGCAGCCCCGGGTACGGTGAAAAACTGTTTTTT. Translating it yields CASSPGYGEKLFF. The chain employs TRBV4-2 and TRBJ1-4; D call uncertain. This CDR3 is 13 amino acids long. V lost 4 bases, J lost 7 bases, and 10 bases lay in between. CDR1 and CDR2 from the germline V gene are LGHNA and YNFKEQ.

CDR3 loop: CASIYGTFPEKLFF. CDR3 coding DNA: TGTGCCTCCATCTACGGGACATTCCCTGAAAAACTGTTTTTT. This chain connects TRBV30 to TRBJ1-4, with D perhaps matching TRBD1 (6 bases). Germline values: CDR1 GTSNPN, CDR2 SVGIG (reference sequence). The V end was cut by 7 bases, the J end by 7 bases, with 19 bases between. The CDR3 has 14 residues.

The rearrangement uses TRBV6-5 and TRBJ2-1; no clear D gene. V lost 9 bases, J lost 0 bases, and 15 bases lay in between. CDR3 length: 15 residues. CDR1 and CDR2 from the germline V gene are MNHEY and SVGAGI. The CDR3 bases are TGTGCCAGTCGGACCCTCCCAAGCTCCTACAATGAGCAGTTCTTC. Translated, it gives CASRTLPSSYNEQFF.

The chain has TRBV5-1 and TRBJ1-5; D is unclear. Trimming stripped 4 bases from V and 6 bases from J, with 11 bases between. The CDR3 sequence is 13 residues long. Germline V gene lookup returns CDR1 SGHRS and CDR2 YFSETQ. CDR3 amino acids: CASSMDGGQPQHF. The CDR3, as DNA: TGCGCCAGCAGCATGGACGGTGGTCAGCCCCAGCATTTT.

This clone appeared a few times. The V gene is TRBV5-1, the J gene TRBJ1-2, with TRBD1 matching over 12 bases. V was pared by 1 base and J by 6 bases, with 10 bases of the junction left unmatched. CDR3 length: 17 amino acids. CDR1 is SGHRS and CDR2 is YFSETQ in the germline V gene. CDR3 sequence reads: CASSLTGTGGEVNGYTF. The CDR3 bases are TGCGCCAGCAGCTTGACCGGGACAGGGGGCGAGGTAAATGGCTACACCTTC.

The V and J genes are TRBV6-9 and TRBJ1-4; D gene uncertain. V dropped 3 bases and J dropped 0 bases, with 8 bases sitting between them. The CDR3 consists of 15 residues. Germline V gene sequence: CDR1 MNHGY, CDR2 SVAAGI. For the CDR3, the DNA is TGTGCCAGCAGTTACCTGACCGCAACTAATGAAAAACTGTTTTTT. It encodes CASSYLTATNEKLFF.

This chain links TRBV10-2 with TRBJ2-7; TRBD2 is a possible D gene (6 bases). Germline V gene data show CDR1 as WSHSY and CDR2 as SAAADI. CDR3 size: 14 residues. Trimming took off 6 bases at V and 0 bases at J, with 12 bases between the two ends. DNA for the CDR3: TGCGCCAGCAGGGCGGGACTTAACTCCTACGAGCAGTACTTC. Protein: CASRAGLNSYEQYF.

CDR3 in DNA: TGCGCCAGCAGCCAAGGGACTAGCGGGAGCCATGAGCAGTTCTTC. Translation: CASSQGTSGSHEQFF. The chain employs TRBV5-1 and TRBJ2-1; 14 nucleotides match TRBD2. The CDR3 is made up of 15 amino acids. Germline V gene lookup returns CDR1 SGHRS and CDR2 YFSETQ. After removal of 4 bases from V and 8 bases from J, the junction contained 5 bases not matched to a gene.

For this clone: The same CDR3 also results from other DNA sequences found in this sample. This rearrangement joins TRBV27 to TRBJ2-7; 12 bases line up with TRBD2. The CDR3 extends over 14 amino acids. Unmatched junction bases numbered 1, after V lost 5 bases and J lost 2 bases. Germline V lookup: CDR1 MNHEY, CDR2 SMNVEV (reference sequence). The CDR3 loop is CASSRTSGTYEQYF. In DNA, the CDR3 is TGTGCCAGCAGTAGGACTAGCGGGACCTACGAGCAGTACTTC.

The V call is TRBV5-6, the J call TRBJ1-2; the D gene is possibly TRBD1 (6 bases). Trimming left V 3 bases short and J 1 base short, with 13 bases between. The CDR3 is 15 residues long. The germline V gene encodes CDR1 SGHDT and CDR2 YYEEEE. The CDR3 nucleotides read TGTGCCAGCAGCTGGGACACCAAACTTAACTATGGCTACACCTTC. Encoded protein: CASSWDTKLNYGYTF.

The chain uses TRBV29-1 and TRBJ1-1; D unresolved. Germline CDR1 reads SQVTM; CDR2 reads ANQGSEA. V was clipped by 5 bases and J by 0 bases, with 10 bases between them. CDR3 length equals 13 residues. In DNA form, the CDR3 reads TGCAGCGTTCTTGGACGGGTGAACACTGAAGCTTTCTTT. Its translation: CSVLGRVNTEAFF.